This record covers a single TCR beta chain. The antigen remains undetermined. The entry originates in a study of cytomegalovirus exposure and HLA in healthy donors. Overall study results and limits: Rare TCR sequences predominated, though certain public TCRs were found in many donors.

In germline, CDR1 is LGHNA, CDR2 YNFKEQ. Losses at the gene ends were 1 base for V and 3 bases for J; bases not matched to a gene: 2. The CDR3 is made up of 15 amino acids. The donors were members of the roughly 130-subject validation cohort (separate from the approximately 670-subject first cohort). Here immunoSEQ multiplex PCR was the method, and the copy in TCRdb shows in-frame clones only, minus some. The sample includes 90,000 to 130,000 clones, roughly 90% seen only once; the top ten take 1.4%. The rearrangement links TRBV4-2 to TRBJ1-3, with TRBD1 identical over 8 bases. This receptor was identified in a woman aged 30 to 39 in good health and CMV-seropositive. Source material: PBMCs. CDR3: CASSQAGGVGNTIYF. The CDR3 DNA is TGTGCCAGCAGCCAAGCAGGGGGCGTTGGAAACACCATATATTTT.